Below are 12 T cell receptor beta chains sequenced from a single sample in a study of cytomegalovirus exposure and HLA in healthy donors. This PCR relied on a set of 60 Vbeta primers and 13 Jbeta primers. Some clones are missing from TCRdb's copy, which holds only in-frame ones; the method was immunoSEQ multiplex PCR. In the table there are approximately 88,000 clones, 78% of which are singletons. The sample consisted of PBMCs. The receptor set was obtained from a man aged 18-30 years in good health and CMV-seropositive.

This chain connects TRBV6-4 to TRBJ2-1, with 10 bases fitting TRBD1. Germline lookup yields CDR1 MRHNA and CDR2 SNTAGT. V lost 6 bases and J lost 1; bases outside the gene matches: 3. The CDR3 covers 15 residues. CDR3 loop: CASSWTGGSYNEQFF. In DNA form, the CDR3 reads TGTGCCAGCAGCTGGACAGGGGGGTCCTACAATGAGCAGTTCTTC.

This clone was seen only once. The V call is TRBV29-1, the J call TRBJ2-5; TRBD1 aligns across 8 bases. CDR1 SQVTM and CDR2 ANQGSEA come from the germline V gene. V shed 6 bases and J 4 bases; nucleotides not matched to a gene: 4. The CDR3 length is 12 residues. The CDR3 protein is CSVDGQGETQYF. CDR3 nucleotides: TGCAGCGTGGACGGACAGGGAGAGACCCAGTACTTC.

The chain combines TRBV2 with TRBJ1-5; D not resolved. Trimming removed 6 bases from V and 9 bases from J, with 15 bases in between. The CDR3 has 13 amino acids. The germline CDR1 and CDR2 sequences are SNHLY and FYNNEI. The CDR3 DNA follows: TGTGCCAGCAGCCCCCCGGCGGGCCGGCCCCAGCATTTT. This gives the protein CASSPPAGRPQHF.

J is TRBJ2-1 and V is TRBV4-1; D ambiguous. CDR1 and CDR2 (germline): MGHRA, YSYEKL. The CDR3 extends over 13 amino acids. V was cut by 0 bases and J by 14 bases, with 14 bases left in between. In DNA form, the CDR3 reads TGCGCCAGCAGCCAAGATCTATACTCCGTGGAGTTCTTC. Translated: CASSQDLYSVEFF.

The V and J genes are TRBV6-1 and TRBJ2-3; no clear D gene. The CDR3 covers 13 residues. V lost 3 bases, J lost 5 bases, and 9 bases lay in between. Germline V gene sequence: CDR1 MNHNS, CDR2 SASEGT. This CDR3 is CASSDLDGDTQYF. In DNA form, the CDR3 reads TGTGCCAGCAGTGACCTAGACGGAGATACGCAGTATTTT.

This clone occurred once. V and J are TRBV27 and TRBJ2-7, with TRBD2 matching over 9 bases. Germline-derived CDR1 and CDR2 are MNHEY and SMNVEV (reference sequence). The CDR3 sequence is 15 residues long. J lost 0 bases, V lost 5 bases, and 5 bases had no gene match. CDR3 amino acids: CASSPQGLASYEQYF. The CDR3 DNA reads TGTGCCAGCAGTCCACAGGGACTAGCCTCCTACGAGCAGTACTTC.

The chain combines TRBV5-1 with TRBJ2-5, with D tentatively TRBD2 (5 bases). Germline CDR1 reads SGHRS; CDR2 reads YFSETQ. CDR3 length: 15 amino acids. V was pared by 1 base and J by 2 bases, with 12 bases between. The CDR3 nucleotides read TGCGCCAGCAGCTTGATCCCCGGGGATCAAGAGACCCAGTACTTC. This gives the protein CASSLIPGDQETQYF.

As DNA, the CDR3 is TGTGCCAGCAGTGAAGCGCGGACTCCCTACGGGACCCAGTACTTC. Translating it yields CASSEARTPYGTQYF. The V gene is TRBV2, the J gene TRBJ2-5, with TRBD2 as a possible D gene (5 bases). V was cut by 0 bases and J by 7 bases, with 15 bases left in between. The germline V gene has CDR1 SNHLY and CDR2 FYNNEI. The CDR3 runs 15 residues.

J is TRBJ1-5 and V is TRBV4-1; 9 bases map to TRBD1. Germline V gene sequence: CDR1 MGHRA, CDR2 YSYEKL. J was trimmed by 8 bases and V by 4 bases; bases with no gene match: 21. This CDR3 contains 19 residues. CDR3 DNA: TGCGCCAGCAGCCCCGCTGGGACAGGGTTCATGTCGCGGGGGAAGCCCCAGCATTTT. This encodes CASSPAGTGFMSRGKPQHF.

This sequence joins TRBV18 and TRBJ1-4; no clear D gene. The better agreement between TRBJ2-2 and the DNA end casts doubt on the J call. This CDR3 spans 11 amino acids. Germline CDR1 KGHSH, CDR2 LQKENI. In DNA, the CDR3 is TGTGCCAGCTCACCGTCGGGGGAGCTGTTTTTT. Translating it yields CASSPSGELFF.

This chain uses TRBV10-3 with TRBJ1-1; 7 positions agree with TRBD1. Trimming at V came to 3 bases and at J to 1 base, leaving 2 bases not matched to a gene. The CDR3 is made up of 14 amino acids. CDR1 and CDR2 (germline): ENHRY, SYGVKD. As DNA, the CDR3 is TGTGCCATCAGTGAACGACAGGGGAACACTGAAGCTTTCTTT. This encodes CAISERQGNTEAFF.

This chain joins TRBV6-1 and TRBJ2-7; possibly TRBD2 for D (6 bases). The germline V gene encodes CDR1 MNHNS and CDR2 SASEGT. Trimming cost V 6 bases and J 3 bases, with 18 bases left between them. The CDR3 runs 15 residues. The CDR3 sequence: CASRRTNTSFYEQYF. The CDR3 nucleotides read TGTGCCAGCAGGAGGACTAACACTAGTTTCTACGAGCAGTACTTC.